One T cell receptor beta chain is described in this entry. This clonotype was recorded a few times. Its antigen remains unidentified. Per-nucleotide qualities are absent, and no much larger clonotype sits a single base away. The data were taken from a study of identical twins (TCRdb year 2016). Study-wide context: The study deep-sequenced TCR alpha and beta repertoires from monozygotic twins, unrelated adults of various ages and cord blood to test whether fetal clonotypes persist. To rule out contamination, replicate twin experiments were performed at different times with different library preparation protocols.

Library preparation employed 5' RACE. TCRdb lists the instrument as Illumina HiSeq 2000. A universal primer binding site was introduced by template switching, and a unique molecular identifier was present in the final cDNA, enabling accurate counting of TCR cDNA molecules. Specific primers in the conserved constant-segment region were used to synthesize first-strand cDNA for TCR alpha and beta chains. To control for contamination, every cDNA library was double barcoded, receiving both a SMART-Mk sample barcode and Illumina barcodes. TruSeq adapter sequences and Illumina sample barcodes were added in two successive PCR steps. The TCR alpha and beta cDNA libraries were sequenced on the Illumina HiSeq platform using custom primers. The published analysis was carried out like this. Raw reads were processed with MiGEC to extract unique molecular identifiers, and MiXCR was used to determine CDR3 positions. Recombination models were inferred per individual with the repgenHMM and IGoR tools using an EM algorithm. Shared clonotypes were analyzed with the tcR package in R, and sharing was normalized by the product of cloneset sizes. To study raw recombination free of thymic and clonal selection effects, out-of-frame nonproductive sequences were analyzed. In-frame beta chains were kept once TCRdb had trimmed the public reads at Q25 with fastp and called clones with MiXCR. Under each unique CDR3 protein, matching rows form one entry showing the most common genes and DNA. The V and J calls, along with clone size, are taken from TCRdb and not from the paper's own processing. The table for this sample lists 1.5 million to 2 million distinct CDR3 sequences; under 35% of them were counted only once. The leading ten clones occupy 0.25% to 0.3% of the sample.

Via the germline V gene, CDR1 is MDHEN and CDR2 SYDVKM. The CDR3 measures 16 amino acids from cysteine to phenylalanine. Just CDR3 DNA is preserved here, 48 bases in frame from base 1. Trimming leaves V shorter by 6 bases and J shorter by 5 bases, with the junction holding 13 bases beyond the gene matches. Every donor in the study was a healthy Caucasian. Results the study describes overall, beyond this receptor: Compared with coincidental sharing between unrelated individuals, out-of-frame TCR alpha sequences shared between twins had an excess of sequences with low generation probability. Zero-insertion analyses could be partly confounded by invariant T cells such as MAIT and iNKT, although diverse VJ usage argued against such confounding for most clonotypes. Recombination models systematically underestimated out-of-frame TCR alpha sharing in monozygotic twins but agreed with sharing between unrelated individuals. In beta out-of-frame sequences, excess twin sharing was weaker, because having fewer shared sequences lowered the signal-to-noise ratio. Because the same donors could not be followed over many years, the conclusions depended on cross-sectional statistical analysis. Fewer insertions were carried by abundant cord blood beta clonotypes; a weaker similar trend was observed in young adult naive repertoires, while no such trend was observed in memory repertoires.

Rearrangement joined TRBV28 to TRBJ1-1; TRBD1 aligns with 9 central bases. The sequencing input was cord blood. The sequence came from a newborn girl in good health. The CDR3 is CASRGGLKTGGTEAFF. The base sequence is TGTGCCAGCAGAGGAGGGCTCAAGACAGGGGGAACTGAAGCTTTCTTT.